This T cell receptor beta chain appears in the sequencing data of a study of cytomegalovirus exposure and HLA in healthy donors. Study findings and constraints: Clusters of TCRs from the first cohort tended to co-occur in the 100 to 150 validation repertoires (as a later analysis found).

This clone was detected once. Its antigen remains unknown. Data came from immunoSEQ multiplex PCR; TCRdb stores just in-frame clones and leaves some out. The sample lists around 190,000 clones, approximately 78% occurring once. CDR1 is LGHNT and CDR2 is FRNRAP in the germline V gene. The trim removed 4 bases at V and 1 base at J, leaving 8 bases unmatched. CDR3 length equals 17 residues. The TCR sequence derives from a woman in her 30s in good health and CMV-seronegative. This sequence joins TRBV12-5 and TRBJ2-3, with 10 bases identical to TRBD2. The specimen sequenced was PBMCs. This CDR3 is CASGSTRLAGRTDTQYF. The CDR3 coding sequence is TGTGCTAGTGGTTCGACGCGACTAGCGGGTCGCACAGATACGCAGTATTTT.